Presented here are 22 T cell receptor beta chains from one specimen sequenced in a study of cytomegalovirus exposure and HLA in healthy donors. The primer mix had 60 Vbeta and 13 Jbeta primers. The method was immunoSEQ multiplex PCR; TCRdb's version includes in-frame clones alone and lacks a portion of them. The repertoire includes approximately 100,000 clones, roughly 81% of them detected once, and less than 1.5% sits in the top ten. Source material: PBMCs. These receptors all come from a man aged 35-49 years in good health and CMV-seronegative.

The chain couples TRBV4-3 to TRBJ2-1; 7 nucleotides line up with TRBD2. The CDR3 extends over 14 amino acids. The V gene end was trimmed by 4 bases and the J gene end by 8 bases; junction bases not matched to a gene: 8. CDR1 and CDR2 from the germline V gene are LGHNA and YSLEER. CDR3 sequence (DNA): TGCGCCAGCAGCCCAGAAATGGGAGGGTATGAGCAGTTCTTC. Translated: CASSPEMGGYEQFF.

This clone was counted a single time. J is TRBJ2-3 and V is TRBV11-2; D not resolved. Germline loops: CDR1 SGHAT, CDR2 FQNNGV. There are 15 residues in the CDR3. Trimming removed 2 bases at V and 1 base at J, with 10 bases between. The CDR3 region has the DNA TGTGCCAGCAGCTTACCATCGTCGGGCACAGATACGCAGTATTTT. It codes for CASSLPSSGTDTQYF.

This rearrangement joins TRBV28 to TRBJ1-2; no clear D gene. CDR1 MDHEN and CDR2 SYDVKM come from the germline V gene. V lost 5 bases, J lost 7 bases, and 11 bases lay in between. This CDR3 has 12 amino acids. CDR3 loop: CASSPLNGGYTF. As DNA, the CDR3 is TGTGCCAGCAGTCCCCTGAACGGTGGCTACACCTTC.

The chain couples TRBV6-4 to TRBJ1-1; TRBD1 matches at 12 bases. Germline CDR1 MRHNA, CDR2 SNTAGT. The CDR3 is 14 amino acids. V was clipped by 6 bases and J by 5 bases; unmatched bases: 4. The CDR3: CASSGTGGGTEAFF. The CDR3 DNA reads TGTGCCAGCAGCGGGACAGGGGGCGGAACTGAAGCTTTCTTT.

This clone was picked up a small number of times. Other DNA sequences from this sample encode an identical CDR3 as well. The V call is TRBV7-9, the J call TRBJ2-7; possible D gene TRBD2, 7 bases. V lost 1 base to trimming and J lost 2 bases, with 15 bases between them. The CDR3 length is 16 residues. CDR1 and CDR2 (germline): SEHNR, FQNEAQ (reference sequence). The CDR3 loop reads CASSLGTGGQTYEQYF. The CDR3 coding sequence is TGTGCCAGCAGCTTAGGGACCGGGGGGCAGACCTACGAGCAGTACTTC.

The V call is TRBV20-1, the J call TRBJ1-1, with D uncertain. In germline, CDR1 is DFQATT, CDR2 SNEGSKA (reference sequence). The CDR3 is 10 amino acids. The V end lost 2 bases, the J end lost 12 bases, and 10 bases lay between the germline ends. The CDR3 nucleotides read TGCAGTGCTAGATTGGTCCAGACTTTCTTT. It encodes CSARLVQTFF.

The chain couples TRBV5-4 to TRBJ2-5; tentatively, D is TRBD2 (6 bases). V gave up 3 bases and J gave up 5 bases, with 17 bases separating them. Germline CDR1 is SGHNT and CDR2 is YYREEE (reference sequence). The CDR3 is 15 residues long. The CDR3: CASSYNHGSAETQYF. CDR3 nucleotides: TGTGCCAGCAGCTACAATCACGGGAGTGCGGAGACCCAGTACTTC.

Worth noting for this clone: This sample also contains other DNA sequences that code for the same CDR3. This chain uses TRBV5-1 with TRBJ1-1; D remains ambiguous. The CDR3 length is 14 residues. The germline V and J ends were trimmed by 2 bases and 0 bases, with 8 bases remaining between them. The V gene's germline CDR1 is SGHRS and CDR2 YFSETQ. CDR3 loop: CASSFEALNTEAFF. For the CDR3, the DNA is TGCGCCAGCAGCTTTGAAGCTTTGAACACTGAAGCTTTCTTT.

The chain joins TRBV5-4 to TRBJ1-1; D possibly corresponds to TRBD1 (5 bases). CDR1 and CDR2 (germline): SGHNT, YYREEE (reference sequence). Between the trimmed V and J ends, which lost 3 bases and 2 bases, there was a span of 11 bases. The CDR3 is 14 residues long. The CDR3 region is CASSWRGPNTEAFF. DNA for the CDR3: TGTGCCAGCAGCTGGAGGGGCCCTAACACTGAAGCTTTCTTT.

CDR3 amino acids: CASSLGDTPYEQYF. The DNA of the CDR3 is TGTGCCAGCAGCTTGGGCGACACCCCCTACGAGCAGTACTTC. The chain has TRBV5-6 and TRBJ2-7; no reliable D call. Per germline, CDR1 SGHDT and CDR2 YYEEEE. This CDR3 region has 14 residues. V shed 0 bases and J shed 2 bases, with 9 bases lying between them.

V usage is TRBV20-1 and J usage is TRBJ1-1; D not certain. The V gene's germline CDR1 is DFQATT and CDR2 SNEGSKA (reference sequence). There are 8 residues in the CDR3. The CDR3 here is CRLHEAFF. The CDR3 DNA is TGCAGACTACATGAAGCTTTCTTT.

The chain joins TRBV2 to TRBJ1-1, with 9 bases matching TRBD1. This CDR3 spans 15 amino acids. The V segment lost 3 bases and the J segment 1 base; nucleotides outside the gene matches: 3. The germline gives CDR1 SNHLY, CDR2 FYNNEI. CDR3 residues: CASSELQGANTEAFF. The CDR3 bases are TGTGCCAGCAGTGAGCTACAGGGGGCGAACACTGAAGCTTTCTTT.

This chain links TRBV10-3 with TRBJ2-2, with 12 bases identical to TRBD1. The CDR3 extends over 18 amino acids. After removal of 6 bases from V and 1 base from J, the junction contained 9 bases not matched to a gene. Germline V lookup: CDR1 ENHRY, CDR2 SYGVKD. The CDR3 DNA is TGTGCCATCAGAACTAAAGGGACAGGGGGCGTGAACACCGGGGAGCTGTTTTTT. Translation gives CAIRTKGTGGVNTGELFF.

The chain carries TRBV19 and TRBJ1-6; D is possibly TRBD1 (6 bases). Germline loops: CDR1 LNHDA, CDR2 SQIVND (reference sequence). Trimming cost V 5 bases and J 5 bases, with 10 bases left between them. CDR3 length: 14 amino acids. The CDR3 here is CASSRTDDNSPLHF. The CDR3 DNA reads TGTGCCAGTAGTCGGACAGACGATAATTCACCCCTCCACTTT.

This clone was seen more than once but under ten times. The chain has TRBV7-8 and TRBJ1-2; D is unclear. Trimming removed 8 bases from V and 1 base from J, with 11 bases in between. This CDR3 has 13 residues. Germline V gene data show CDR1 as SGHVS and CDR2 as FQNEAQ. DNA for the CDR3: TGTGCCAGCGTTGGCAGTGTTAACTATGGCTACACCTTC. Its translation: CASVGSVNYGYTF.

The gene calls are TRBV29-1 and TRBJ1-1, with D maybe TRBD1 (5 bases). Trimming took 7 bases from V and 6 from J, leaving 15 bases between them. There are 12 residues in the CDR3. From germline, CDR1 is SQVTM and CDR2 ANQGSEA. The CDR3 DNA reads as TGCAGCGCTGGGAGAGGAGGGGCTGAAGCTTTCTTT. It specifies CSAGRGGAEAFF.

The rearrangement links TRBV4-1 to TRBJ1-2; D is ambiguous. V shed 1 base and J shed 4 bases, with 10 bases lying between them. Looked up from germline, CDR1 is MGHRA and CDR2 is YSYEKL. This CDR3 comprises 14 residues. The CDR3 reads CASSQGEQRYGYTF. In nucleotides, the CDR3 is TGCGCCAGCAGCCAAGGTGAGCAGCGCTATGGCTACACCTTC.

The rearrangement links TRBV4-1 to TRBJ1-2; D remains ambiguous. This CDR3 region has 16 residues. Per the germline V gene, CDR1 is MGHRA and CDR2 is YSYEKL. V lost 0 bases to trimming and J lost 3 bases, with 14 bases between them. CDR3 in amino acids: CASSQDVPQAYYGYTF. The CDR3 DNA is TGCGCCAGCAGCCAAGATGTCCCCCAGGCGTACTATGGCTACACCTTC.

The chain combines TRBV19 with TRBJ1-5; 7 bases align to TRBD1. The length of the CDR3 is 15 residues. Germline CDR1 and CDR2: LNHDA and SQIVND (reference sequence). Trimming removed 3 bases from V and 4 bases from J; junction bases left unmatched: 6. CDR3 nucleotides: TGTGCCAGTAGTATTAAGGCAGGGGGGAATCAGCCCCAGCATTTT. It specifies CASSIKAGGNQPQHF.

A single count supports this clone. This chain joins TRBV11-3 and TRBJ1-1; a weak D match, TRBD1 (5 bases). The CDR3 extends over 13 amino acids. Germline CDR1 SGHNT, CDR2 YENEEA. Trimming removed 1 base from V and 8 bases from J, with 11 bases in between. The CDR3 DNA follows: TGTGCCAGCAGCTTAGGTCAGGGAGGGGAAGCTTTCTTT. This gives the protein CASSLGQGGEAFF.

This clone came up once. The chain has TRBV4-1 and TRBJ2-7, with 7 bases fitting TRBD1. The CDR3 runs to 14 residues. CDR1 and CDR2 (germline): MGHRA, YSYEKL. Trimming cost V 4 bases and J 7 bases; bases outside gene matches: 10. The CDR3 reads CASSPAGTAREQYF. The DNA of the CDR3 is TGCGCCAGCAGCCCCGCCGGGACAGCACGAGAGCAGTACTTC.

This clone occurred a few times. The V call is TRBV6-9, the J call TRBJ2-2; 7 positions match TRBD2. CDR1 is MNHGY and CDR2 is SVAAGI in the germline V gene. CDR3 size: 17 residues. V trimming: 3 bases; J trimming: 0 bases; junction bases outside the gene matches: 7. CDR3 residues: CASSYRLAATNTGELFF. The CDR3 DNA is TGTGCCAGCAGTTACCGGCTAGCGGCTACGAACACCGGGGAGCTGTTTTTT.